This is a list of T cell receptor beta chains from one sample in a study of T cell repertoires in ileal Crohn's disease. Data came from immunoSEQ multiplex PCR; TCRdb stores just in-frame clones and leaves some out. The sample has some 5,100 clones; about 81% are singletons. Material: ileal tissue. Every receptor here comes from an adult with Crohn's disease. CDR3s include the opening cysteine and the closing phenylalanine or tryptophan. A D gene is named only where the DNA matches it firmly. Some rows have no size entry. The others give once, few or many, or a class for an expanded clone.

length: 17; J: TRBJ2-6; V: TRBV15; D: NA; size: once; CDR3: CATSRGGGPSGANVLTF; DNA: TGTGCCACCAGCAGAGGAGGGGGACCCTCCGGGGCCAACGTCCTGACTTTC
length: 14; J: TRBJ1-1; V: TRBV13; D: TRBD1; size: NA; CDR3: CASSLTGVRTEAFF; DNA: TGTGCCAGCAGCTTGACAGGGGTGAGGACTGAAGCTTTCTTT
length: 14; J: TRBJ2-3; V: TRBV9; D: NA; size: NA; CDR3: CASSRYPSTDTQYF; DNA: TGTGCCAGCAGCCGATATCCTAGCACAGATACGCAGTATTTT
length: 13; J: TRBJ2-3; V: TRBV5-1; D: NA; size: once; CDR3: CASSSASGDTQYF; DNA: TGCGCCAGCAGCTCCGCTTCGGGAGATACGCAGTATTTT
length: 15; J: TRBJ2-1; V: TRBV6-1; D: TRBD2; size: NA; CDR3: CASSAGTSGSNEQFF; DNA: TGTGCCAGCAGTGCCGGGACTAGCGGGAGCAATGAGCAGTTCTTC
length: 17; J: TRBJ2-3; V: TRBV5-1; D: TRBD2; size: NA; CDR3: CASSLDTSATGTDTQYF; DNA: TGCGCCAGCAGCTTGGATACTAGCGCAACGGGCACAGATACGCAGTATTTT
length: 16; J: TRBJ1-5; V: TRBV23-1; D: TRBD1; size: NA; CDR3: CASSRRDRRRNQPQHF; DNA: TGCGCCAGCAGTCGTCGGGACAGGCGCCGCAATCAGCCCCAGCATTTT
length: 13; J: TRBJ1-2; V: TRBV7-3; D: NA; size: NA; CDR3: CASREGPQGSYTF; DNA: TGTGCCAGCAGAGAGGGGCCTCAGGGGAGCTACACCTTC
length: 12; J: TRBJ1-1; V: TRBV5-5; D: NA; size: once; CDR3: CASSLQNTEAFF; DNA: TGTGCCAGCAGCTTGCAGAACACTGAAGCTTTCTTT
length: 14; J: TRBJ1-1; V: TRBV6-5; D: NA; size: large; CDR3: CASSYSGNWAEAFF; DNA: TGTGCCAGCAGTTACTCGGGGAACTGGGCTGAAGCTTTCTTT
length: 14; J: TRBJ2-4; V: TRBV29-1; D: NA; size: once; CDR3: CSVEGQEGKNIQYF; DNA: TGCAGCGTTGAAGGGCAGGAGGGCAAAAACATTCAGTACTTC
length: 14; J: TRBJ1-4; V: TRBV10-2; D: TRBD1; size: few; CDR3: CASRRGQGEEKLFF; DNA: TGCGCCAGCAGGCGCGGACAGGGGGAGGAAAAACTGTTTTTT
length: 15; J: TRBJ2-1; V: TRBV2; D: TRBD1; size: medium-sized; CDR3: CASSDWGQGYEEQFF; DNA: TGTGCCAGCAGTGACTGGGGACAGGGTTACGAAGAGCAGTTCTTC
length: 10; J: TRBJ1-2; V: TRBV25-1; D: NA; size: NA; CDR3: CASSDVGYTF; DNA: TGTGCCAGCAGTGACGTTGGCTACACCTTC
length: 14; J: TRBJ1-1; V: TRBV18; D: TRBD1; size: NA; CDR3: CASSPTTGGTEAFF; DNA: TGTGCCAGCTCACCAACAACAGGGGGCACTGAAGCTTTCTTT
length: 14; J: TRBJ2-4; V: TRBV7-2; D: NA; size: large; CDR3: CASSSSGVGYIQYF; DNA: TGTGCCAGCAGCTCTTCCGGGGTAGGATACATTCAGTACTTC
length: 16; J: TRBJ1-2; V: TRBV5-4; D: NA; size: few; CDR3: CASSSESGPANYGYTF; DNA: TGTGCCAGCAGCTCCGAGTCAGGGCCCGCGAACTATGGCTACACCTTC
length: 16; J: TRBJ2-7; V: TRBV6-5; D: NA; size: once; CDR3: CASSYYPPPRLREQYF; DNA: TGTGCCAGCAGTTACTATCCCCCCCCCAGATTACGAGAGCAGTACTTC
length: 16; J: TRBJ1-2; V: TRBV28; D: NA; size: NA; CDR3: CASSWEGGRFATGYTF; DNA: TGTGCCAGCAGTTGGGAAGGGGGGAGGTTCGCTACTGGGTACACCTTC
length: 19; J: TRBJ2-7; V: TRBV11-2; D: NA; size: NA; CDR3: CASSLGRNLIQGDSYEQYF; DNA: TGTGCCAGCAGCTTAGGGCGGAACCTAATCCAAGGGGACTCCTACGAGCAGTACTTC
length: 16; J: TRBJ1-1; V: TRBV19; D: TRBD1; size: once; CDR3: CASSIGQGVMNTEAFF; DNA: TGTGCCAGTAGTATAGGGCAGGGGGTAATGAACACTGAAGCTTTCTTT
length: 18; J: TRBJ1-5; V: TRBV18; D: TRBD1; size: NA; CDR3: CASSPLGQGRGSNQPQHF; DNA: TGTGCCAGCTCACCACTCGGACAGGGCCGCGGAAGCAATCAGCCCCAGCATTTT
length: 13; J: TRBJ1-1; V: TRBV6-5; D: NA; size: NA; CDR3: CASSRQGYPEAFF; DNA: TGTGCCAGCAGTCGCCAGGGTTACCCTGAAGCTTTCTTT
length: 14; J: TRBJ2-1; V: TRBV5-8; D: TRBD1; size: once; CDR3: CASSTGTGVNEQFF; DNA: TGTGCCAGCAGCACCGGGACAGGGGTCAATGAGCAGTTCTTC
length: 13; J: TRBJ1-1; V: TRBV6-5; D: NA; size: NA; CDR3: CASSYFPNTEAFF; DNA: TGTGCCAGCAGTTACTTTCCGAACACTGAAGCTTTCTTT
length: 13; J: TRBJ2-7; V: TRBV5-1; D: NA; size: NA; CDR3: CASSWDLNYEQYF; DNA: TGCGCCAGCAGCTGGGATTTGAACTACGAGCAGTACTTC
length: 13; J: TRBJ1-2; V: TRBV29-1; D: NA; size: few; CDR3: CSVLYRESYGYTF; DNA: TGCAGCGTATTATACAGGGAGAGCTATGGCTACACCTTC
length: 15; J: TRBJ2-1; V: TRBV27; D: NA; size: NA; CDR3: CASTNRGTIYNEQFF; DNA: TGTGCCAGCACCAATCGGGGCACTATCTACAATGAGCAGTTCTTC
length: 14; J: TRBJ1-1; V: TRBV14; D: NA; size: NA; CDR3: CASSQLDSPSLAFF; DNA: TGTGCCAGCAGCCAACTGGACAGCCCTTCGCTAGCTTTCTTT
length: 16; J: TRBJ1-5; V: TRBV6-6; D: NA; size: NA; CDR3: CASSYSIRTDNQPQHF; DNA: TGTGCCAGCAGTTACTCGATAAGGACAGATAATCAGCCCCAGCATTTT
length: 16; J: TRBJ1-2; V: TRBV7-9; D: TRBD1; size: NA; CDR3: CASSLERTGKNYGYTF; DNA: TGTGCCAGCAGCTTAGAGAGGACAGGGAAAAACTATGGCTACACCTTC
length: 14; J: TRBJ2-7; V: TRBV7-8; D: TRBD1; size: NA; CDR3: CASRRTGGAYEQYF; DNA: TGTGCCAGCAGGCGTACAGGGGGCGCGTACGAGCAGTACTTC
length: 13; J: TRBJ1-6; V: TRBV6-5; D: NA; size: NA; CDR3: CASSYENTSPLHF; DNA: TGTGCCAGCAGTTACGAAAATACTTCACCCCTCCACTTT
length: 13; J: TRBJ1-2; V: TRBV29-1; D: TRBD1; size: few; CDR3: CSVSPGQGYGYTF; DNA: TGCAGCGTTTCACCGGGACAGGGATATGGCTACACCTTC
length: 12; J: TRBJ2-7; V: TRBV5-3; D: NA; size: NA; CDR3: CASSLRGSEQYF; DNA: TGTGCCAGCAGCTTGCGGGGATCCGAGCAGTACTTC
length: 13; J: TRBJ2-7; V: TRBV5-4; D: NA; size: NA; CDR3: CASSLDRASEQYF; DNA: TGTGCCAGCAGCTTGGACAGGGCGAGCGAGCAGTACTTC
length: 13; J: TRBJ1-5; V: TRBV19; D: NA; size: NA; CDR3: CASNDGGSQPQHF; DNA: TGTGCCAGTAATGACGGGGGTTCACAGCCCCAGCATTTT